Each of the 10 T cell receptor beta chains below was sequenced from the same sample in a study of a mutant IDH1 vaccine in newly diagnosed glioma. Method: immunoSEQ multiplex PCR; TCRdb's copy keeps in-frame clones and lacks some. This sample yields about 60,000 clones, of which roughly four fifths are seen a single time; about 3.7% belongs to the top ten. No antigens are known for them. Time point meaning: week 11, during vaccination. Topical imiquimod accompanied each vaccine dose, which consisted of 300 ug of mutant IDH1 20-mer peptide. The starting material was PBMCs, obtained from a glioma patient whose treatment included an IDH1 peptide vaccine. The receptors come from a man aged 25-40 years with glioma.

V and J are TRBV5-4 and TRBJ2-1, with 13 bases matching TRBD2. CDR1 SGHNT and CDR2 YYREEE come from the germline V gene (reference sequence). V lost 3 bases to trimming and J lost 5 bases; unmatched junction nucleotides: 5. The CDR3 has 16 residues. CDR3 in DNA: TGTGCCAGCAGCTCAAAGGGACTAGCGGGAAACAATGAGCAGTTCTTC. Its translation is CASSSKGLAGNNEQFF. Full variable domain (outside the CDR3, taken from reference TRBV5-4 and TRBJ2-1): ETGVTQSPTHLIKTRGQQVTLRCSSQSGHNTVSWYQQALGQGPQFIFQYYREEENGRGNFPPRFSGLQFPNYSSELNVNALELDDSALYLCASSSKGLAGNNEQFFGPGTRLTVL.

This clone was seen a single time. The chain uses TRBV5-1 and TRBJ1-3, with D unclear. Trimming took 4 bases from V and 0 from J, leaving 14 bases between them. Germline lookup yields CDR1 SGHRS and CDR2 YFSETQ. The CDR3 spans 16 residues. CDR3 in amino acids: CASSPPRSDSGNTIYF. Here the CDR3 DNA reads TGCGCCAGCAGCCCGCCCCGCAGTGACTCTGGAAACACCATATATTTT.

The genes are TRBV2 and TRBJ2-2; 7 bases align to TRBD2. CDR1 and CDR2 from the germline V gene are SNHLY and FYNNEI. This CDR3 has 14 residues. V lost 5 bases and J lost 7; bases outside the gene matches: 7. CDR3 nucleotide sequence: TGTGCCAGCAGTAGGGCTAGCGGCGGCGGGGAGCTGTTTTTT. It translates to CASSRASGGGELFF.

The chain carries TRBV5-1 and TRBJ2-3; 12 bases are a match to TRBD1. V dropped 4 bases and J dropped 3; count of bases not matched to a gene: 9. The CDR3 runs 17 residues. Looked up from germline, CDR1 is SGHRS and CDR2 is YFSETQ. The CDR3 loop reads CASSRGQGALGTDTQYF. The CDR3 DNA reads as TGCGCCAGCAGCAGGGGACAGGGGGCATTGGGAACAGATACGCAGTATTTT.

The gene calls are TRBV30 and TRBJ1-4, with TRBD1 identical over 7 bases. Germline CDR1 and CDR2: GTSNPN and SVGIG (reference sequence). Trimming took 2 bases from V and 7 from J; bases not matched to a gene: 4. The CDR3 is 13 residues long. DNA of the CDR3: TGTGCCTGGAGTCAGGGGGTCGCTGAAAAACTGTTTTTT. This sequence encodes CAWSQGVAEKLFF.

This chain connects TRBV27 to TRBJ2-5; D tentatively reads TRBD1 or TRBD2 (5 bases each). Germline V gives CDR1 MNHEY, CDR2 SMNVEV (reference sequence). V lost 7 bases and J 4 bases, leaving 22 bases between the germline ends. This CDR3 is 16 amino acids long. The CDR3 nucleotides are TGTGCCAGCATTGAATACGGTTCAGGGACGGGAGAGACCCAGTACTTC. The encoded protein is CASIEYGSGTGETQYF.

This clone was detected a few times. The V gene is TRBV5-1, the J gene TRBJ2-1; D gene unclear. The germline V and J ends were trimmed by 0 bases and 7 bases, with 8 bases remaining between them. From germline, CDR1 is SGHRS and CDR2 YFSETQ. This CDR3 has 13 residues. In nucleotides, the CDR3 is TGCGCCAGCAGCTTGGGTTTTGTGAATGAGCAGTTCTTC. This translates into CASSLGFVNEQFF.

In its sample, this clone was seen a few times. V usage is TRBV6-5 and J usage is TRBJ1-1, with a tentative D call TRBD1 (5 bases). The CDR3 loop spans 14 amino acids. Trimming took 6 bases from V and 7 from J, leaving 18 bases between them. Germline V CDR1 and CDR2: MNHEY, SVGAGI. CDR3 protein: CASSARMGEDEAFF. CDR3 DNA: TGTGCCAGCAGCGCAAGGATGGGGGAGGATGAAGCTTTCTTT.

The chain combines TRBV28 with TRBJ2-1, with D tentatively TRBD1 or TRBD2 (6 bases each). The germline V gene encodes CDR1 MDHEN and CDR2 SYDVKM. With 5 bases removed from V and 4 bases from J, the gap between germline ends came to 18 bases. CDR3 length equals 16 residues. The CDR3 reads CASSPKGGLRYNEQFF. The CDR3 nucleotides read TGTGCCAGCAGTCCGAAAGGGGGGTTAAGGTACAATGAGCAGTTCTTC.

The chain recombines TRBV15 with TRBJ2-7; D is unclear. The CDR3 totals 16 residues. Deletions cut 0 bases from V and 2 bases from J, with 14 bases between. Germline V gene lookup returns CDR1 LNHNV and CDR2 YYDKDF (reference sequence). The CDR3 reads CATSRDLTWGAYEQYF. In nucleotides, the CDR3 is TGTGCCACCAGCAGAGACCTAACCTGGGGTGCCTACGAGCAGTACTTC.